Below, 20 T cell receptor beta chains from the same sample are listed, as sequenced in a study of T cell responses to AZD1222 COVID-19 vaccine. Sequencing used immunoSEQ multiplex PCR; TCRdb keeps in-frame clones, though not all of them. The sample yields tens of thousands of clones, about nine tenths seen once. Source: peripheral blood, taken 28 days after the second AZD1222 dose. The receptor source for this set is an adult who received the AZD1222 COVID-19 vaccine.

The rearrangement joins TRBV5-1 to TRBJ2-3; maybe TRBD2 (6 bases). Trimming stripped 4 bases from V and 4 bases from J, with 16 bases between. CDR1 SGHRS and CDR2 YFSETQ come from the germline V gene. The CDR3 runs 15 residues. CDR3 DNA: TGCGCCAGCAGCCTGGGACTCACTATATCAGATACGCAGTATTTT. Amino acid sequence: CASSLGLTISDTQYF.

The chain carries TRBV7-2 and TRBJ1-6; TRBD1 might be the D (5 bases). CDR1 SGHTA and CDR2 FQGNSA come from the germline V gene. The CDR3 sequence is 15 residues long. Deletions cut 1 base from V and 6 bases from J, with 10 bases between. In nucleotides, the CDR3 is TGTGCCAGCAGCTTAGGACCAGGGACTAATTCACCCCTCCACTTT. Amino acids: CASSLGPGTNSPLHF. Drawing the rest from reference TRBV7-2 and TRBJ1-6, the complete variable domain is GAGVSQSPSNKVTEKGKDVELRCDPISGHTALYWYRQSLGQGLEFLIYFQGNSAPDKSGLPSDRFSAERTGGSVSTLTIQRTQQEDSAVYLCASSLGPGTNSPLHFGNGTRLTVT.

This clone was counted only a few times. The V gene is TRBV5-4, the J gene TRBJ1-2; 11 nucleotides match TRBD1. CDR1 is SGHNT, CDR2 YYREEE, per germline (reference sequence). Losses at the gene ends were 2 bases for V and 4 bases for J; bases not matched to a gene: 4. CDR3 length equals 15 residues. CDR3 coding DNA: TGTGCCAGCAGCTTAGGGACAGGGGGAGGCTATGGCTACACCTTC. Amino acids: CASSLGTGGGYGYTF.

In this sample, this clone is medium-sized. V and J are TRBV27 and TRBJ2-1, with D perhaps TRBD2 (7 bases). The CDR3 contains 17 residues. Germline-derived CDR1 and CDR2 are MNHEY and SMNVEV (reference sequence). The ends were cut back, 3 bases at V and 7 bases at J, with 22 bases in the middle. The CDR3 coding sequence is TGTGCCAGCAGTTTTTCTCCTGGGGGCGCCGGGGGGAATGAGCAGTTCTTC. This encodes CASSFSPGGAGGNEQFF.

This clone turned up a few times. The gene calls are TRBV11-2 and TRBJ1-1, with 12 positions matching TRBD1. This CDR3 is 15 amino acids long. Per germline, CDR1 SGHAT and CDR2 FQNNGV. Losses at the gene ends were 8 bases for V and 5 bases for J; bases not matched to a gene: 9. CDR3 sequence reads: CASGGTGGMGTEAFF. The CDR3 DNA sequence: TGTGCCAGCGGCGGGACAGGGGGCATGGGTACTGAAGCTTTCTTT.

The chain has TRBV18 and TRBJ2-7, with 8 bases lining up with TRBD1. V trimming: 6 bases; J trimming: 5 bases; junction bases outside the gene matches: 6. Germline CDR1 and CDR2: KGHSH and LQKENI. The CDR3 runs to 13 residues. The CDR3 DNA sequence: TGTGCCAGCTCGGACGGGACAGGAAACGAGCAGTACTTC. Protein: CASSDGTGNEQYF.

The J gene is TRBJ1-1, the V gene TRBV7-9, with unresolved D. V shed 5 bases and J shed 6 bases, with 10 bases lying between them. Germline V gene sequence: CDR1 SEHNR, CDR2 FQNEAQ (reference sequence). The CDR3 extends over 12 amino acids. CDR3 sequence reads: CASSLTYAEAFF. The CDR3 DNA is TGTGCCAGCAGCCTTACCTACGCTGAAGCTTTCTTT.

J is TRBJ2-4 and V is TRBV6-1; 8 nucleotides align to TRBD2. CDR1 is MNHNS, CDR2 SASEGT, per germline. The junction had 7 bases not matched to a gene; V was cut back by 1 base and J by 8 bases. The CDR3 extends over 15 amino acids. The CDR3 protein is CASSEGFGTRDIQYF. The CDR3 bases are TGTGCCAGCAGTGAAGGCTTCGGGACTAGAGACATTCAGTACTTC.

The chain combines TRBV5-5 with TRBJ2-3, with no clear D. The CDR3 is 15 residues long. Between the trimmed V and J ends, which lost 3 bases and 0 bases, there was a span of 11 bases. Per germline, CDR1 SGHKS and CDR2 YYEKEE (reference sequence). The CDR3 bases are TGTGCCAGCAGCTCCCATTGGATTAGCACAGATACGCAGTATTTT. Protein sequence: CASSSHWISTDTQYF. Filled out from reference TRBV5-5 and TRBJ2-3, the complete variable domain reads DAGVTQSPTHLIKTRGQQVTLRCSPISGHKSVSWYQQVLGQGPQFIFQYYEKEERGRGNFPDRFSARQFPNYSSELNVNALLLGDSALYLCASSSHWISTDTQYFGPGTRLTVL.

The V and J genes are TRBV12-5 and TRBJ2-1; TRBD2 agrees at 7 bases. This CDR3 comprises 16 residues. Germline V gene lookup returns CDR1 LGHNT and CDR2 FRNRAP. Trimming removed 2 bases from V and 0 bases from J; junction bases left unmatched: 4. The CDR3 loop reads CASGLLWGGSYNEQFF. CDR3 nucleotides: TGTGCTAGTGGTTTGCTATGGGGGGGCTCCTACAATGAGCAGTTCTTC.

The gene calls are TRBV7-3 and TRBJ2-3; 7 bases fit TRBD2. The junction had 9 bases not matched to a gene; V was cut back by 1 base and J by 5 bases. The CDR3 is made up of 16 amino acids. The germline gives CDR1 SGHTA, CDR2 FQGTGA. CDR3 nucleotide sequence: TGTGCCAGCAGCTTAAGGAGCGGCGGGGGTGGAGATACGCAGTATTTT. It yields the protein CASSLRSGGGGDTQYF.

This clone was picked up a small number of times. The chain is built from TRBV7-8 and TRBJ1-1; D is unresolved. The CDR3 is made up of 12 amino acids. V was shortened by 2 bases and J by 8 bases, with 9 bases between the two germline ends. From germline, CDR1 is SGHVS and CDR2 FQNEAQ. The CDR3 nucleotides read TGTGCCAGCAGCTTACGGTTCAGGGAAGCTTTCTTT. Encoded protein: CASSLRFREAFF.

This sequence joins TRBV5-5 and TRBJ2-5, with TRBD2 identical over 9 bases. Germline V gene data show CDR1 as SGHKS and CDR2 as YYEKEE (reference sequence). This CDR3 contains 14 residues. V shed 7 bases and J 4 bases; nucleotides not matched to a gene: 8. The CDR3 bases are TGTGCCAGCCGAATAGCGGGGGCCTTAGAGACCCAGTACTTC. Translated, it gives CASRIAGALETQYF.

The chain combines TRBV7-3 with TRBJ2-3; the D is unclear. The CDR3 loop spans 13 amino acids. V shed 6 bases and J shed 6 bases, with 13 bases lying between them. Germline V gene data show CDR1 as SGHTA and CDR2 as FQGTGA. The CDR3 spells CASSSGVDDTQYF. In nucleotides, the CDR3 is TGTGCCAGCAGTTCGGGCGTTGATGATACGCAGTATTTT.

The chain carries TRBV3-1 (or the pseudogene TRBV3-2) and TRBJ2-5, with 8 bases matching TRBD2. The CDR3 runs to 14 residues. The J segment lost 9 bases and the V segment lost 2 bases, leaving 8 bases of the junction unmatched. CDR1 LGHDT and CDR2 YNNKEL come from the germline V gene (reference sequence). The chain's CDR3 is CASSQRAPGGAQYF. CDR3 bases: TGTGCCAGCAGCCAACGAGCGCCGGGAGGGGCCCAGTACTTC.

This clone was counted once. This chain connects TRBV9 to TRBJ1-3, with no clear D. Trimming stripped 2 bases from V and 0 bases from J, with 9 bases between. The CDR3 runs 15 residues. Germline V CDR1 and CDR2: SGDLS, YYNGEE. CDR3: CASSVGETSGNTIYF. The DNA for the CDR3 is TGTGCCAGCAGCGTCGGGGAGACCTCTGGAAACACCATATATTTT.

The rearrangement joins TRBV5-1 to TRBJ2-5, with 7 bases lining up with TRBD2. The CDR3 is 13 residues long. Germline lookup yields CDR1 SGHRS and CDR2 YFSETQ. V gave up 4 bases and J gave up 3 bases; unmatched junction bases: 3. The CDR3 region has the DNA TGCGCCAGCAGCAGGACTAGAGAAGAGACCCAGTACTTC. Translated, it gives CASSRTREETQYF.

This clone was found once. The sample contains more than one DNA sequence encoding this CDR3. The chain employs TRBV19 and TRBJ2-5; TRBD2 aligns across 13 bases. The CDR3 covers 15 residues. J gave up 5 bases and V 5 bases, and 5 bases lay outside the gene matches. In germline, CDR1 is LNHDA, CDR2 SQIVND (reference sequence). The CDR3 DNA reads TGTGCCAGTAGTCGGACTAGCGGGAGTCTGGAGACCCAGTACTTC. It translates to CASSRTSGSLETQYF.

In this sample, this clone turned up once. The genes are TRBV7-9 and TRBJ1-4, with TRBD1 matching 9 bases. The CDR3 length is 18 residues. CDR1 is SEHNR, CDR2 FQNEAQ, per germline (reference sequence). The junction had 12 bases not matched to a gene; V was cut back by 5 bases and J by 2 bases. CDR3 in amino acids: CASSQTGQGSSTNEKLFF. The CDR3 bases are TGTGCCAGCAGCCAAACCGGACAGGGGAGTTCCACTAATGAAAAACTGTTTTTT. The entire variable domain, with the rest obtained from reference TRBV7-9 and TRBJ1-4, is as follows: DTGVSQNPRHKITKRGQNVTFRCDPISEHNRLYWYRQTLGQGPEFLTYFQNEAQLEKSRLLSDRFSAERPKGSFSTLEIQRTEQGDSAMYLCASSQTGQGSSTNEKLFFGSGTQLSVL.

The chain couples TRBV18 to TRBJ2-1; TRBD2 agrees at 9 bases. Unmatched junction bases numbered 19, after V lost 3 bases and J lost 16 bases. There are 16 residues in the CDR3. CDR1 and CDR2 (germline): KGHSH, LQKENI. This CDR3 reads CASSPQGEAGGRKLFF. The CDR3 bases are TGTGCCAGCTCACCCCAGGGGGAAGCGGGGGGCCGAAAGCTTTTCTTC.